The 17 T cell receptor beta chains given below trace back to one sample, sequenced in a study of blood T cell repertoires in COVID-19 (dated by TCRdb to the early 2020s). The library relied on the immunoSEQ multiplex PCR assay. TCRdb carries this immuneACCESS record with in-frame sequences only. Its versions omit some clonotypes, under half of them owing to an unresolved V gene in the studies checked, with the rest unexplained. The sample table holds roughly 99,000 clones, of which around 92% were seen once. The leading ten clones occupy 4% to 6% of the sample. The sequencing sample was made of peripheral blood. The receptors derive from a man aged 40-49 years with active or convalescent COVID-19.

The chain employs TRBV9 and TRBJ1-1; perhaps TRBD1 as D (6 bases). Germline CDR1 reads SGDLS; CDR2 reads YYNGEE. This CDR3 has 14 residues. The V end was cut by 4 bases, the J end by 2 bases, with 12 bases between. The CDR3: CASSTGGGNTEAFF. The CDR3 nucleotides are TGTGCCAGCAGCACGGGCGGGGGCAACACTGAAGCTTTCTTT.

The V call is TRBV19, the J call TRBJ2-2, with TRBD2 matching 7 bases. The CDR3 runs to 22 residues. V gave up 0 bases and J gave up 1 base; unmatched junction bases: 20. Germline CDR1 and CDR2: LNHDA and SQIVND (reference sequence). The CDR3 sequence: CASSIDRRRVYLTSLNTGELFF. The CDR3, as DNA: TGTGCCAGTAGTATAGATCGGAGGCGAGTATATCTGACTAGCCTGAACACCGGGGAGCTGTTTTTT. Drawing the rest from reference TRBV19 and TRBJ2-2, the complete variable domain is DGGITQSPKYLFRKEGQNVTLSCEQNLNHDAMYWYRQDPGQGLRLIYYSQIVNDFQKGDIAEGYSVSREKKESFPLTVTSAQKNPTAFYLCASSIDRRRVYLTSLNTGELFFGEGSRLTVL.

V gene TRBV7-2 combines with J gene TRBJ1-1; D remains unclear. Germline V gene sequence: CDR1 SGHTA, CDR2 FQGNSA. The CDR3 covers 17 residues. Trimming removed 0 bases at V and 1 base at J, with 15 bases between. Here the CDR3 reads CASSLAPVRIGNTEAFF. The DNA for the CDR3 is TGTGCCAGCAGCTTAGCGCCGGTCCGCATTGGGAACACTGAAGCTTTCTTT.

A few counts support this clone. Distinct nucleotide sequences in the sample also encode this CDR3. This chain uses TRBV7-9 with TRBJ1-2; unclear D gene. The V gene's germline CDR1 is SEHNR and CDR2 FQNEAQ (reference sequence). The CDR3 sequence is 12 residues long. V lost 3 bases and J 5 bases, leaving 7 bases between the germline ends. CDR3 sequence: CASSLGEYGYTF. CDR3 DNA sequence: TGTGCCAGCAGCTTGGGAGAGTATGGCTACACCTTC.

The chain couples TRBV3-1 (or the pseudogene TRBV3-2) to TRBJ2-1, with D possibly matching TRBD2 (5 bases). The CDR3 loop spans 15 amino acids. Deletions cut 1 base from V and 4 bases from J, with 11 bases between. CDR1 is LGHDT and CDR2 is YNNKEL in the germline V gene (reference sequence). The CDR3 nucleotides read TGTGCCAGCAGCCAAGGGAGGACTCCGTACAATGAGCAGTTCTTC. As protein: CASSQGRTPYNEQFF.

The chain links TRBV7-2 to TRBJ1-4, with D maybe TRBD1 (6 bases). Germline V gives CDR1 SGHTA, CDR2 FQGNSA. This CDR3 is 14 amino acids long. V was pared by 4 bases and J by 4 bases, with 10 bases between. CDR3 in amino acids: CASSSTGFNEKLFF. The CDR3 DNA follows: TGTGCCAGCAGCTCTACAGGGTTTAATGAAAAACTGTTTTTT.

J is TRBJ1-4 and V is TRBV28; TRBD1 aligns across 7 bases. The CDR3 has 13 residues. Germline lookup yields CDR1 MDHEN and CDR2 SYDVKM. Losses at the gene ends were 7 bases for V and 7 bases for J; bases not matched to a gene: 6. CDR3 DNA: TGTGCCAGCAATAGACAGGGACGTGAAAAACTGTTTTTT. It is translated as CASNRQGREKLFF.

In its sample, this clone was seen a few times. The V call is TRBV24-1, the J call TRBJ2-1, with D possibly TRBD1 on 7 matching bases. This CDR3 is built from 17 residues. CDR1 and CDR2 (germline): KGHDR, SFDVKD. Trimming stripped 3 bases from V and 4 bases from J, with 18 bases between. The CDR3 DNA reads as TGTGCCACCAGTGATCCCCGACAGGGCGGGATATACAATGAGCAGTTCTTC. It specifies CATSDPRQGGIYNEQFF.

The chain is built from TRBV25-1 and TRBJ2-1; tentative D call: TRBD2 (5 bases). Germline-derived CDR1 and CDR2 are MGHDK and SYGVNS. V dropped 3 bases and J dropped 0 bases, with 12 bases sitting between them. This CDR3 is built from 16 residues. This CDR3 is CASSDGGGSSYNEQFF. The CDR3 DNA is TGTGCCAGCAGTGATGGCGGAGGTAGCTCCTACAATGAGCAGTTCTTC.

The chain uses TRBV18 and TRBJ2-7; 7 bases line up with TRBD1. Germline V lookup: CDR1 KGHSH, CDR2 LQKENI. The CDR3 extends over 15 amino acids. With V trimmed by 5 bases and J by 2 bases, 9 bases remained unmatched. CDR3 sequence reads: CASSISGGPAYEQYF. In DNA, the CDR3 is TGTGCCAGCTCAATATCAGGGGGACCTGCCTACGAGCAGTACTTC.

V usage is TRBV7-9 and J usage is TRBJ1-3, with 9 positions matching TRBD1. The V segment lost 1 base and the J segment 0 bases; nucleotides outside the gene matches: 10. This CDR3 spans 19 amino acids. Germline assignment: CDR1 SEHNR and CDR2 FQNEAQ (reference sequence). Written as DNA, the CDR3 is TGTGCCAGCAGCTTAGTAATGGGACAGGGCTATACCTCTGGAAACACCATATATTTT. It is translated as CASSLVMGQGYTSGNTIYF.

For the CDR3, the DNA is TGTGCCAGCAGCCAAACCCGGGACAAACTCAACAATGAGCAGTTCTTC. As protein: CASSQTRDKLNNEQFF. The V gene is TRBV14, the J gene TRBJ2-1, with D perhaps matching TRBD1 (6 bases). The CDR3 totals 16 residues. Trimming stripped 2 bases from V and 5 bases from J, with 16 bases between. Germline CDR1 reads SGHDN; CDR2 reads FVKESK. Based on the CDR3 plus reference TRBV14 and TRBJ2-1, the full variable domain is EAGVTQFPSHSVIEKGQTVTLRCDPISGHDNLYWYRRVMGKEIKFLLHFVKESKQDESGMPNNRFLAERTGGTYSTLKVQPAELEDSGVYFCASSQTRDKLNNEQFFGPGTRLTVL.

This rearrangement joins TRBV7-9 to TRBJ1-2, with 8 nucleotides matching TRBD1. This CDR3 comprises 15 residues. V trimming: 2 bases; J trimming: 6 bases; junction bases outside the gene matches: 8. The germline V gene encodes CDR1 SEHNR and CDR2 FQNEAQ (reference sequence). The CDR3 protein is CASSLLGQGSNGYTF. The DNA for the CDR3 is TGTGCCAGCAGCTTATTAGGACAGGGCTCCAATGGCTACACCTTC.

The CDR3 sequence is CAWNVARGTEAFF. CDR3 coding DNA: TGTGCCTGGAATGTCGCACGGGGGACTGAAGCTTTCTTT. This chain joins TRBV30 and TRBJ1-1; possible D gene TRBD1, 5 bases. Germline V gene lookup returns CDR1 GTSNPN and CDR2 SVGIG (reference sequence). V dropped 4 bases and J dropped 5 bases, with 14 bases sitting between them. This CDR3 is 13 amino acids long.

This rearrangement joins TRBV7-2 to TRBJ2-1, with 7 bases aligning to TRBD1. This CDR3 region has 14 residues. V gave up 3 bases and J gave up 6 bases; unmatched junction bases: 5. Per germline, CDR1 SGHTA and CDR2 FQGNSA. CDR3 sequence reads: CASSFRDRPNEQFF. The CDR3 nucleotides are TGTGCCAGCAGCTTCCGGGACAGACCCAATGAGCAGTTCTTC.

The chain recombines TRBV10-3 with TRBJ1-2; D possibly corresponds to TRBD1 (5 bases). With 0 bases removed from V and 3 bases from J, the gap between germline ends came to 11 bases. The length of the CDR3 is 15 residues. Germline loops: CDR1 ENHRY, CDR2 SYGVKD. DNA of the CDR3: TGTGCCATCAGTGAGTCGCGGCAGGGCGACTATGGCTACACCTTC. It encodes CAISESRQGDYGYTF.

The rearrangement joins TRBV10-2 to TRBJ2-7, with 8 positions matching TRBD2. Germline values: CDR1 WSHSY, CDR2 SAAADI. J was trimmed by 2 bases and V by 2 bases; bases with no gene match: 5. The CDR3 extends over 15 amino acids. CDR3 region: CASSEETSGTYEQYF. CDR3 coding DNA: TGCGCCAGCAGTGAGGAAACTAGCGGTACCTACGAGCAGTACTTC.